This TCR beta chain was profiled in a study of low-dose radiotherapy and immunotherapy resistance in tumors. Alpha and beta chains were covered, as first-strand cDNA relied on TRAV- and TRBV-specific primers. It was with a constant-region primer and a V-primer adapter that TCRs were amplified over about 19 PCR cycles. One entry per CDR3 protein results from TCRdb running MiXCR on the reads. Here the sample spans tens of thousands of distinct CDR3 sequences, over 15% being singletons. V gave up 5 bases and J gave up 1 base, with 14 bases separating them. CDR3 length: 15 amino acids. The sample's time point: before trial treatment.

The V call is TRBV12-3 or TRBV12-4, the J call TRBJ1-1, with D possibly matching TRBD1 (5 bases). Material: PBMCs, obtained before treatment. The TCR was taken from a male donor with prostate cancer. The CDR3 DNA reads TGTGCCAGCAGTCGCTTCGGGGACGGGAACACTGAAGCTTTCTTT. It yields the protein CASSRFGDGNTEAFF.